This section outlines one T cell receptor (beta chain) sequence together with its context. This sample is part of a study of cytomegalovirus exposure and HLA in healthy donors. The PCR ran on 60 Vbeta and 13 Jbeta primers. Using immunoSEQ multiplex PCR, the repertoire was profiled, and TCRdb retains in-frame clones only, with some absent. The data hold some 130,000 clones, with less than 85% observed a single time. The V and J ends lost 4 bases and 2 bases, in that order; junction bases with no gene match: 6. The CDR3 contains 15 residues. The V gene's germline CDR1 is SGHDT and CDR2 YYEEEE. The material sequenced was PBMCs. The TCR comes from a woman aged 55-70 years in good health and CMV-seropositive. V is TRBV5-6 and J is TRBJ2-3, with 8 bases fitting TRBD1. Here the CDR3 DNA reads TGTGCCAGCAGCCCGCAGGGGGCCCCCACAGATACGCAGTATTTT. The encoded protein is CASSPQGAPTDTQYF.